These T cell receptor beta chains were read from a single sample in a study of cytomegalovirus exposure and HLA in healthy donors. Profiling relied on immunoSEQ multiplex PCR, and the TCRdb table lists in-frame clones only, not all of them. The sample contains under 150,000 clones, approximately 93% of which appear only once. The sample comprised PBMCs. Receptor source: a man aged 18 to 35 in good health and CMV-seronegative. Each CDR3 is given with its conserved first and last residue. A D gene is named only where the DNA matches it firmly. Not all rows give a size; the values are once, few, many and, for expanded clones, a class.

d_gene	v_gene	j_gene	abundance	CDR3nt	CDR3aa
TRBD1	TRBV7-9	TRBJ1-2	.	TGTGCCAGCAGCTCCCGACAGGGGACTTCCTATGGCTACACCTTC	CASSSRQGTSYGYTF
.	TRBV5-1	TRBJ2-2	.	TGCGCCAGCAGCTTTAGGGGCCAGACCGGGGAGCTGTTTTTT	CASSFRGQTGELFF
.	TRBV15	TRBJ1-1	.	TGTGCCACCAGCAGCCCTAAGCTAGAGGGCTGGTGGGGCACTGAAGCTTTCTTT	CATSSPKLEGWWGTEAFF
.	TRBV5-4	TRBJ1-1	.	TGTGCCAGCAGTCCGGGGAACACTGAAGCTTTCTTT	CASSPGNTEAFF
TRBD2	TRBV30	TRBJ2-3	.	TGTGCCTGGACAATGAGCGGGAGATCTTCAGATACGCAGTATTTT	CAWTMSGRSSDTQYF
.	TRBV25-1	TRBJ1-2	.	TGTGCCAGCAGTGACTACGCGAGTAACTATGGCTACACCTTC	CASSDYASNYGYTF
.	TRBV4-3	TRBJ1-3	.	TGCGCCAGCAGCAACGGCGGATTAGGAAACACCATATATTTT	CASSNGGLGNTIYF
TRBD2	TRBV7-2	TRBJ2-6	.	TGTGCCAGCAGCGTCACTAGCGGCAAAACGTCTGGGGCCAACGTCCTGACTTTC	CASSVTSGKTSGANVLTF
TRBD2	TRBV9	TRBJ2-1	.	TGTGCCAGCAGCGTATATGGAGCGGGGCCTAGTAATGAGCAGTTCTTC	CASSVYGAGPSNEQFF
TRBD1	TRBV27	TRBJ1-1	.	TGTGCCAGCAGTTCCACAGGGGGCAAAGCTTTCTTT	CASSSTGGKAFF
TRBD1	TRBV7-8	TRBJ2-7	few	TGTGCCAGCAGCTTAGCCCCAAGGACAGGGTCCTACGAGCAGTACTTC	CASSLAPRTGSYEQYF
.	TRBV30	TRBJ1-1	.	TGTGCCTGGAGTGTAGCCGTTAACACTGAAGCTTTCTTT	CAWSVAVNTEAFF
.	TRBV6-6	TRBJ1-3	.	TGTGCCAGCAGCCACCGGGGGAGGGCTAGAAACACCATATATTTT	CASSHRGRARNTIYF
TRBD2	TRBV5-6	TRBJ2-5	.	TGTGCCAGCAGGCTACTAGCGGGAGATAAGACCCAGTACTTC	CASRLLAGDKTQYF
.	TRBV30	TRBJ1-2	.	TGTGTTCTGTCGAGACTGAATTCGAACTATGGCTACACCTTC	CVLSRLNSNYGYTF
.	TRBV5-4	TRBJ2-5	.	TGTGCCAGCAGCCTAGTCCACCAAGAGACCCAGTACTTC	CASSLVHQETQYF
TRBD1	TRBV27	TRBJ2-1	.	TGTGCCAGCACTCCGGGACAGGGGGCTAATGAGCAGTTCTTC	CASTPGQGANEQFF
.	TRBV11-2	TRBJ2-7	.	TGTGCCAGCAGCTTAGTTGCAGACAGCTCCTACGAGCAGTACTTC	CASSLVADSSYEQYF
TRBD2	TRBV11-3	TRBJ2-1	.	TGTGCCAGCAGCTCCCGACTAGCGGGAGACAATGAGCAGTTCTTC	CASSSRLAGDNEQFF
TRBD1	TRBV7-2	TRBJ1-1	.	TGTGCCAGCAGCTTGAAGAGGACAGGTCCGACTGAAGCTTTCTTT	CASSLKRTGPTEAFF
.	TRBV7-6	TRBJ2-5	.	TGTGCCAGCAGGGCTCTAGCAACAGAGACCCAGTACTTC	CASRALATETQYF
.	TRBV5-6	TRBJ1-2	.	TGTGCCAGCAACCCTCCGGGGGGGACCAACTATGGCTACACCTTC	CASNPPGGTNYGYTF
.	TRBV19	TRBJ2-5	.	TGTGCCAGTAGTACCTCGGAGACCCAGTACTTC	CASSTSETQYF
TRBD1	TRBV2	TRBJ2-5	.	TGTGCCAGCAGTGCCGACAGGGGGCACCCAGAGACCCAGTACTTC	CASSADRGHPETQYF
.	TRBV9	TRBJ1-1	once	TGTGCCAGCAGCGTAGTAGTGAACACTGAAGCTTTCTTT	CASSVVVNTEAFF
TRBD2	TRBV5-1	TRBJ2-3	once	TGCGCCAGCAGCCCCCGGGGGGGCGGGCGTGCAAGAGATACGCAGTATTTT	CASSPRGGGRARDTQYF
.	TRBV5-1	TRBJ1-3	.	TGCGCCAGCAGCTTGATGGCCGCCTCTGGAAACACCATATATTTT	CASSLMAASGNTIYF
TRBD2	TRBV4-3	TRBJ2-2	.	TGCGCCAGCAGCCAAGATACCCCGGGGGGCACCGGGGAGCTGTTTTTT	CASSQDTPGGTGELFF
.	TRBV6-1	TRBJ2-3	.	TGTGCCTCCGGGACTCCTAGCACAGATACGCAGTATTTT	CASGTPSTDTQYF
.	TRBV9	TRBJ2-1	.	TGTGCCAGCAGCCCGACAGCGAGTGAGCAGTTCTTC	CASSPTASEQFF
.	TRBV14	TRBJ1-1	.	TGTGCCAGCAGCCAAGATCAGGGTACTGAAGCTTTCTTT	CASSQDQGTEAFF
.	TRBV7-3	TRBJ2-3	.	TGTGCCAGCAGCTCCTCCACAGATACGCAGTATTTT	CASSSSTDTQYF
TRBD2	TRBV5-1	TRBJ2-1	.	TGCGCCAGCAGGACTAGCGTGGATGAGCAGTTCTTC	CASRTSVDEQFF
.	TRBV27	TRBJ1-5	.	TGTGCCAGCAGTTTAAAGGGGGTCTATAGCAATCAGCCCCAGCATTTT	CASSLKGVYSNQPQHF
.	TRBV6-4	TRBJ2-1	.	TGTGCCAGCACCATGAATGAGCAGTTCTTC	CASTMNEQFF
.	TRBV21-1	TRBJ1-2	.	TGTGCCAGCAGCAAAGGGGAGAGCGGGACACATGGCTACACCTTC	CASSKGESGTHGYTF
.	TRBV18	TRBJ1-4	once	TGTGCCAGCTCACCTAAGGGATTGCCCGGGGAGAATGAAAAACTGTTTTTT	CASSPKGLPGENEKLFF
TRBD2	TRBV6-1	TRBJ2-1	.	TGTGCCAGCAGTGATAATGCGGGGGGTTTACATTACAATGAGCAGTTCTTC	CASSDNAGGLHYNEQFF
TRBD1	TRBV15	TRBJ2-5	.	TGTGCCACCAGCAGAGGACAGGGCTGGGAGACCCAGTACTTC	CATSRGQGWETQYF
TRBD2	TRBV5-4	TRBJ2-5	.	TGTGCCAGCAGCCCCGGGAGGGCCGGGGAGACCCAGTACTTC	CASSPGRAGETQYF
.	TRBV11-3	TRBJ2-3	.	TGTGCCAGCAGCTTTAGCGATACGCAGTATTTT	CASSFSDTQYF
.	TRBV5-1	TRBJ2-5	.	TGCGCCAGCAGCTTTTCCCGAGGGTCCGAGACCCAGTACTTC	CASSFSRGSETQYF
TRBD1	TRBV10-3	TRBJ1-2	.	TGTGCCATCAGTGAGTCCCACAGGGGGCAAAACTATGGCTACACCTTC	CAISESHRGQNYGYTF
.	TRBV7-9	TRBJ2-5	.	TGTGCCAGCAGCCCCGGGTCTTATCAAGAGACCCAGTACTTC	CASSPGSYQETQYF
TRBD2	TRBV10-3	TRBJ2-5	few	TGTGCCATCAACCCGGGGGGGCAAGAGACCCAGTACTTC	CAINPGGQETQYF
.	TRBV5-1	TRBJ2-5	.	TGTGCCAGCAGCTTGGTACATCAAGAGACCCAGTACTTC	CASSLVHQETQYF
TRBD2	TRBV5-4	TRBJ2-3	.	TGTGCCAGCAGCTTAAGGCTAGCGGGGGCCAGCACAGATACGCAGTATTTT	CASSLRLAGASTDTQYF
TRBD2	TRBV5-1	TRBJ2-2	.	TGCGCCAGCAGCTGGGGACTAGCGGGGGGACCTAACACCGGGGAGCTGTTTTTT	CASSWGLAGGPNTGELFF
.	TRBV30	TRBJ1-1	once	TGTGCCTGGAGTGTACGGGAAGGGTTTTTGACTTTCTTT	CAWSVREGFLTFF
TRBD1	TRBV5-1	TRBJ1-1	.	TGCGCCAGCAGCTCCGGACAGGTGAACACTGAAGCTTTCTTT	CASSSGQVNTEAFF
.	TRBV9	TRBJ1-2	.	TGTGCCAGCAGCGTAGCTCCAGCAGGGGCAGGGCCCGTGGGCTATGGCTACACCTTC	CASSVAPAGAGPVGYGYTF
.	TRBV18	TRBJ1-5	.	TGTGCCAGCTCACCACCCGGGTTAGCAGGGAAGCCCCAGCATTTT	CASSPPGLAGKPQHF
TRBD1	TRBV19	TRBJ1-1	.	TGTGCCAGTAGGCCCCAGGGGGCAGGAACTGAAGCTTTCTTT	CASRPQGAGTEAFF
.	TRBV12-5	TRBJ2-6	.	TGTGCTAGTGCAGGGGCGAATGCCAACGTCCTGACTTTC	CASAGANANVLTF
.	TRBV5-4	TRBJ2-3	.	TGTGCCAGCAGCTTGGAAGAGGGCGGCACAGATACGCAGTATTTT	CASSLEEGGTDTQYF
TRBD1	TRBV4-2	TRBJ1-2	.	TGTGCCAGCCGGGACAGTAACTATGGCTACACCTTC	CASRDSNYGYTF
TRBD1	TRBV19	TRBJ2-3	.	TGTGCCAGTAACGCTGACAGGGATAGCACAGATACGCAGTATTTT	CASNADRDSTDTQYF
.	TRBV7-2	TRBJ2-7	.	TGTGCCAGCAGCTACCCGGGATTCACCTCCTACGAGCAGTACTTC	CASSYPGFTSYEQYF
.	TRBV29-1	TRBJ1-3	.	TGCAGCGTCATCGCGGGGACTGGAAACACCATATATTTT	CSVIAGTGNTIYF
TRBD1	TRBV23-1	TRBJ2-2	.	TGCGCCAGCAGTCAACCCTCCGGGACAGCAATCGGGGAGCTGTTTTTT	CASSQPSGTAIGELFF